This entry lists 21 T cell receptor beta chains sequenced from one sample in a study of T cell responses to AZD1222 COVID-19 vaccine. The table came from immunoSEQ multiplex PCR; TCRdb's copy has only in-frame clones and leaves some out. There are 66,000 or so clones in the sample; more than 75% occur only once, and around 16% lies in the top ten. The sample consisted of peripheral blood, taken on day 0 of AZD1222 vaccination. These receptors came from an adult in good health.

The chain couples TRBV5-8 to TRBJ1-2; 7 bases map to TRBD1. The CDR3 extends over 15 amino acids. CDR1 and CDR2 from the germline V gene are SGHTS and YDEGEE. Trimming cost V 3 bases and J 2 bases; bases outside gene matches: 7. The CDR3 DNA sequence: TGTGCCAGCAGCTCGAAAACAGGGGCCAACTATGGCTACACCTTC. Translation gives CASSSKTGANYGYTF. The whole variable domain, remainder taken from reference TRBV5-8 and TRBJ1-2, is EAGVTQSPTHLIKTRGQQATLRCSPISGHTSVYWYQQALGLGLQFLLWYDEGEERNRGNFPPRFSGRQFPNYSSELNVNALELEDSALYLCASSSKTGANYGYTFGSGTRLTVV.

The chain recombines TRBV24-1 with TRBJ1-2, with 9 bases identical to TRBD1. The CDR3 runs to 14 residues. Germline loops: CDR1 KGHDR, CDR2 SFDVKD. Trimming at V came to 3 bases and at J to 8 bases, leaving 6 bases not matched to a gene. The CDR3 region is CATSDTGQGYGYTF. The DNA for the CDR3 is TGTGCCACCAGTGATACGGGACAGGGTTACGGCTACACCTTC.

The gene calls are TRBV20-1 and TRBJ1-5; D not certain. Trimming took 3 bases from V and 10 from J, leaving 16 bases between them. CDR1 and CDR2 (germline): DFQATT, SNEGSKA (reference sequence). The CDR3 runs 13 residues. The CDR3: CSASARPAAPQHF. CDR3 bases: TGCAGTGCTAGTGCTAGACCAGCGGCCCCCCAGCATTTT.

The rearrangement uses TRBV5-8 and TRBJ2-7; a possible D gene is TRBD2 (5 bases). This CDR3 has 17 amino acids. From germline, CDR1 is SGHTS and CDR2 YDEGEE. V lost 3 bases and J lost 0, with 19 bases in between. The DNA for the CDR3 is TGTGCCAGCAGCTACACCCTGAGGGTAGAAGGCTCCTACGAGCAGTACTTC. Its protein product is CASSYTLRVEGSYEQYF.

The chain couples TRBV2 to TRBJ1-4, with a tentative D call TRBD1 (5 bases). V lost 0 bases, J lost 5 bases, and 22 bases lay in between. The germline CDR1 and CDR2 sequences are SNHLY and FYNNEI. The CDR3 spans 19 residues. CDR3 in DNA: TGTGCCAGCAGTGAAGCCAGTAAGATACAGCGAGGGGTCAATGAAAAACTGTTTTTT. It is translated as CASSEASKIQRGVNEKLFF.

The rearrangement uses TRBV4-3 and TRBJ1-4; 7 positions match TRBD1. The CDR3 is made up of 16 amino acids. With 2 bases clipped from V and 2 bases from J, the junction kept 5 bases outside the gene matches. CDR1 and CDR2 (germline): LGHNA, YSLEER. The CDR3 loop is CASSQRGGGTNEKLFF. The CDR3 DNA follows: TGCGCCAGCAGCCAAAGAGGGGGCGGGACTAATGAAAAACTGTTTTTT.

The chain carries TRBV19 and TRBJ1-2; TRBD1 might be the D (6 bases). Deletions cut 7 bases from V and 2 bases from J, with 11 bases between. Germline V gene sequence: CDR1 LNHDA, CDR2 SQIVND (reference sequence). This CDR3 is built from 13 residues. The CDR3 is CASKGGENYGYTF. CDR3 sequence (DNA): TGTGCCAGTAAGGGGGGCGAGAACTATGGCTACACCTTC. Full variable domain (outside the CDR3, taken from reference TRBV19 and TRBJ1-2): DGGITQSPKYLFRKEGQNVTLSCEQNLNHDAMYWYRQDPGQGLRLIYYSQIVNDFQKGDIAEGYSVSREKKESFPLTVTSAQKNPTAFYLCASKGGENYGYTFGSGTRLTVV.

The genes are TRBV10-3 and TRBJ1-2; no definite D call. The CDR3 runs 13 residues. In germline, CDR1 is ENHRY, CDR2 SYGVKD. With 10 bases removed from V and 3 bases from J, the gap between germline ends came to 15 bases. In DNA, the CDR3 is TGTGCCACACAAGTGTCGGATGACTATGGCTACACCTTC. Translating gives CATQVSDDYGYTF.

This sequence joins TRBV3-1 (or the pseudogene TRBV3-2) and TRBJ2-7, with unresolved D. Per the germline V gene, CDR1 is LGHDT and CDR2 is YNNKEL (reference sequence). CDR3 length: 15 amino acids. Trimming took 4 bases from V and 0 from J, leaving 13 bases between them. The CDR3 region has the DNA TGTGCCAGCAGCCCAAATTTTGGCAGCTCCTACGAGCAGTACTTC. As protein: CASSPNFGSSYEQYF.

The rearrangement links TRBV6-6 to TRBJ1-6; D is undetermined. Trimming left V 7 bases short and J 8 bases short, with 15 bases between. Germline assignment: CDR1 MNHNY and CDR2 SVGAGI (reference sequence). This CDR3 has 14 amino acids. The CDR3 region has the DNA TGTGCCAGCACTATTCCGACGGACGATTCACCCCTCCACTTT. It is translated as CASTIPTDDSPLHF.

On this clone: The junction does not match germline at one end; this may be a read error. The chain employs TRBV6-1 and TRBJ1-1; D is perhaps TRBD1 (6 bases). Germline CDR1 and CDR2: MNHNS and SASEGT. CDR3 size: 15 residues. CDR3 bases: TGTGCCAGCAGCGAAGAGGGGGGGGCGATTGGTGAAGCTTTCTTT. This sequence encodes CASSEEGGAIGEAFF.

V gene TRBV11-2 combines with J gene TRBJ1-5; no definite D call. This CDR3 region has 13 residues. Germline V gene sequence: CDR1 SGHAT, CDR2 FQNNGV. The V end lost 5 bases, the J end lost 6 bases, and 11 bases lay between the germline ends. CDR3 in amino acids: CASSPVIGQPQHF. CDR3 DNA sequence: TGTGCCAGCAGCCCGGTCATCGGTCAGCCCCAGCATTTT.

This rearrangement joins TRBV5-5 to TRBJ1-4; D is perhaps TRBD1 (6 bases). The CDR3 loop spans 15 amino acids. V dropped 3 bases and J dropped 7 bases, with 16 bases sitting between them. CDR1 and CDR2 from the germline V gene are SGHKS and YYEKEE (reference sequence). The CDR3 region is CASSYPGARGEKLFF. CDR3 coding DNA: TGTGCCAGCAGCTATCCGGGGGCGCGGGGTGAAAAACTGTTTTTT.

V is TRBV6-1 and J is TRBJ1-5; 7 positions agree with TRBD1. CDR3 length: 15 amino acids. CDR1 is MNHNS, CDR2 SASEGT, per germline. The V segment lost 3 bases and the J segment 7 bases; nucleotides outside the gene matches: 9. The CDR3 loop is CASSDGQVRGQPQHF. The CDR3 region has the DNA TGTGCCAGCAGTGATGGACAGGTGAGGGGGCAGCCCCAGCATTTT.

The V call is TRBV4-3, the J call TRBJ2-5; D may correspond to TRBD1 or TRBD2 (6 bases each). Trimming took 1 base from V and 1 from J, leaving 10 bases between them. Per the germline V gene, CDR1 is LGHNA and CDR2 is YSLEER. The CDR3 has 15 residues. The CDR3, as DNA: TGCGCCAGCAGCCAAGGGACAGCGGGCCAAGAGACCCAGTACTTC. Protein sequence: CASSQGTAGQETQYF.

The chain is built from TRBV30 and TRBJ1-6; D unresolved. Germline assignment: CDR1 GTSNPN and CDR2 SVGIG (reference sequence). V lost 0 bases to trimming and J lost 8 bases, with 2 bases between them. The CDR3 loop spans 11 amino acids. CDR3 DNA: TGTGCCTGGAGTGTTGATTCACCCCTCCACTTT. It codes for CAWSVDSPLHF.

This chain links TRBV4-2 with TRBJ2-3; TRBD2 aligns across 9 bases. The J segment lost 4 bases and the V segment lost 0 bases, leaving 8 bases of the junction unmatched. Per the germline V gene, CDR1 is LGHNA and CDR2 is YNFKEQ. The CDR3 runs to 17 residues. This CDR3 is CASSQDWPSGVADTQYF. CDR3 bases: TGTGCCAGCAGCCAAGATTGGCCTAGCGGGGTAGCAGATACGCAGTATTTT.

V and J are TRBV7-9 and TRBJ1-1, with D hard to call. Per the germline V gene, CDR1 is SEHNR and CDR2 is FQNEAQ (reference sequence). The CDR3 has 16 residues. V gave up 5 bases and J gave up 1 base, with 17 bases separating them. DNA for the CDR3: TGTGCCAGCAGCAGAAGCTGGGGAGGCGGGAACACTGAAGCTTTCTTT. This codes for CASSRSWGGGNTEAFF. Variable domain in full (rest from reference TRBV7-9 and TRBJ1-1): DTGVSQNPRHKITKRGQNVTFRCDPISEHNRLYWYRQTLGQGPEFLTYFQNEAQLEKSRLLSDRFSAERPKGSFSTLEIQRTEQGDSAMYLCASSRSWGGGNTEAFFGQGTRLTVV.

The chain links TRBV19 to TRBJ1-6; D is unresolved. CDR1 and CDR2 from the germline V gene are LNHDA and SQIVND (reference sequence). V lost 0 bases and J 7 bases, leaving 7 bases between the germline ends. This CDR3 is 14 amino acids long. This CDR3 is CASSIDRANSPLHF. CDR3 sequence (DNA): TGTGCCAGTAGTATAGATCGGGCAAATTCACCCCTCCACTTT.

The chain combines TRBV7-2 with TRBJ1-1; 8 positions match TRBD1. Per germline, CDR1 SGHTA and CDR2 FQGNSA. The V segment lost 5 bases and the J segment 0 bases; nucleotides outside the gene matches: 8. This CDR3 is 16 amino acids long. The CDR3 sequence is CASSPQTGALNTEAFF. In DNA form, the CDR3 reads TGTGCCAGCAGCCCCCAGACAGGGGCCTTGAACACTGAAGCTTTCTTT. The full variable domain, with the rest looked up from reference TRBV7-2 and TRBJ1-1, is GAGVSQSPSNKVTEKGKDVELRCDPISGHTALYWYRQSLGQGLEFLIYFQGNSAPDKSGLPSDRFSAERTGGSVSTLTIQRTQQEDSAVYLCASSPQTGALNTEAFFGQGTRLTVV.

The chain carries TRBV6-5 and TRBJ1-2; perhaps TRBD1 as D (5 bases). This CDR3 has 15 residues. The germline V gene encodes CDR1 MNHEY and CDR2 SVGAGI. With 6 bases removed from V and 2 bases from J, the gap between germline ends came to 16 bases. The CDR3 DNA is TGTGCCAGCAGGACAGTAGGGCAGGCAAACTATGGCTACACCTTC. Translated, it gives CASRTVGQANYGYTF.